This passage covers 19 T cell receptor beta chains from one sample sequenced in a study of CD4 and CD8 cells across lung adenocarcinoma regions. TCRdb fed the PCR reads into MiXCR, producing one record per CDR3 protein. The sample shows several thousand distinct CDR3 sequences, about half of them seen only once. Sequencing was done on a sample of CD8+ T cells from the center of a lung tumor. All receptors derive from a male donor with lung adenocarcinoma. The CD4 and CD8 labels of this study may be unreliable.

The chain is built from TRBV10-2 and TRBJ2-1; 9 bases line up with TRBD2. The J call may not be correct, given that the DNA end is closer to TRBJ2-7. Germline-derived CDR1 and CDR2 are WSHSY and SAAADI. The CDR3 is made up of 14 amino acids. CDR3 sequence: CASGSGGAVNEQYF. In DNA, the CDR3 is TGCGCCAGCGGTAGCGGGGGAGCAGTGAACGAGCAGTACTTC.

The table lists this clonotype with a few counts. The chain couples TRBV6-1 to TRBJ2-1, with a tentative D call TRBD2 (6 bases). TRBJ2-7 explains the end of the DNA better; the J call may be wrong. The germline gives CDR1 MNHNS, CDR2 SASEGT. This CDR3 spans 15 amino acids. The CDR3 sequence: CASSEGAGWTYEQYF. DNA for the CDR3: TGTGCCAGCAGTGAAGGGGCGGGGTGGACCTACGAGCAGTACTTC.

In DNA, the CDR3 is TGTGCCAGCAGCTTAGAGTTACAGGGGCAAAATGGCTACACCTTC. This encodes CASSLELQGQNGYTF. The chain employs TRBV7-2 and TRBJ1-2; 7 nucleotides line up with TRBD1. The ends lost 1 base at V and 6 bases at J; junction bases unmatched: 8. Germline loops: CDR1 SGHTA, CDR2 FQGNSA. This CDR3 is 15 amino acids long.

Comments on this clonotype: One end of the junction fails to match germline, which may point to a read error. The chain links TRBV4-1 to TRBJ2-3; 8 bases align to TRBD2. Germline loops: CDR1 MGHRA, CDR2 YSYEKL. This CDR3 is 15 amino acids long. CDR3 region: CASSPGGSGTDTQYF. The CDR3 bases are TGCGCCAGCAGCCCGGGGGGGTCGGGCACAGATACTCAGTACTTT.

The genes are TRBV6-1 and TRBJ2-5; perhaps D is TRBD1 or TRBD2 (6 bases each). This CDR3 region has 14 residues. Germline V gives CDR1 MNHNS, CDR2 SASEGT. The CDR3 region is CAGIGGRDLETQYF. The DNA for the CDR3 is TGTGCGGGGATCGGGGGCCGGGACCTTGAGACCCAGTACTTC.

The chain has TRBV6-1 and TRBJ2-3, with no clear D. Gene TRBJ2-5 matches the end of the DNA better, so the J call may be wrong. CDR3 length: 13 residues. The V gene's germline CDR1 is MNHNS and CDR2 SASEGT. The CDR3 DNA reads TGTGCCAGCAGTGGGACCCGGCTGGAGACCCAGTACTTC. As protein: CASSGTRLETQYF.

This clonotype was seen a handful of times. The chain is built from TRBV6-5 and TRBJ2-1; the D gene is possibly TRBD1 (5 bases). There are 16 residues in the CDR3. Trimming pared 2 bases from V and 4 bases from J, leaving 15 bases between. Germline values: CDR1 MNHEY, CDR2 SVGAGI. The CDR3 DNA sequence: TGTGCCAGCAGTTACGGTCACCGTAGGGGATACAATGAGCAGTTCTTC. Protein sequence: CASSYGHRRGYNEQFF.

The gene calls are TRBV6-5 and TRBJ2-2, with 10 bases identical to TRBD2. The CDR3 consists of 17 residues. Germline CDR1 is MNHEY and CDR2 is SVGAGI. The trim removed 0 bases at V and 5 bases at J, leaving 6 bases unmatched. The CDR3, as DNA: TGTGCCAGCAGTTACTCAGGAGCGGGGGGGCGGACCGGGGAGCTGTTTTTT. Translating gives CASSYSGAGGRTGELFF.

At least ten counts were recorded for this clonotype. The V call is TRBV7-2, the J call TRBJ2-2; D perhaps matches TRBD2 (5 bases). The CDR3 is 15 residues long. The V gene lost 2 bases and the J gene lost 4 bases, with 11 bases spanning the gap. The germline gives CDR1 SGHTA, CDR2 FQGNSA. CDR3 sequence (DNA): TGTGCCAGCAGCTTACAGTCTAGCAGCACCGGGGAGCTGTTTTTT. As protein: CASSLQSSSTGELFF.

This chain links TRBV6-1 with TRBJ2-1; D may correspond to TRBD1 or TRBD2 (5 bases each). CDR1 and CDR2 from the germline V gene are MNHNS and SASEGT. Between the trimmed V and J ends, which lost 5 bases and 6 bases, there was a span of 20 bases. The CDR3 has 16 residues. The DNA for the CDR3 is TGTGCCAGCAGTCGTGCCCCGGGACCCACAGCCAATGAGCAGTTCTTC. This gives the protein CASSRAPGPTANEQFF.

This clonotype has only a few counts. J is TRBJ2-5 and V is TRBV6-1; D possibly corresponds to TRBD2 (6 bases). CDR1 is MNHNS, CDR2 SASEGT, per germline. V lost 6 bases and J lost 5, with 16 bases in between. CDR3 length equals 14 residues. CDR3 sequence (DNA): TGTGCCAGCAGACGACGGGGGAGGAGGGAGACCCAGTACTTC. This gives the protein CASRRRGRRETQYF.

The chain couples TRBV4-1 to TRBJ2-5, with 7 nucleotides matching TRBD1. Germline CDR1 and CDR2: MGHRA and YSYEKL. CDR3 length equals 15 residues. The trim removed 3 bases at V and 4 bases at J, leaving 8 bases unmatched. The CDR3 bases are TGCGCCAGCAGCCACCAGACAGGGTTCGGAGAGACCCAGTACTTC. It yields the protein CASSHQTGFGETQYF.

The chain carries TRBV27 and TRBJ2-5, with TRBD1 identical over 8 bases. The J call is doubtful: the DNA matches TRBJ2-7 better. In germline, CDR1 is MNHEY, CDR2 SMNVEV (reference sequence). There are 15 residues in the CDR3. CDR3 protein: CASSISQGGLYEQYF. As DNA, the CDR3 is TGTGCCAGCAGTATCTCACAGGGGGGTTTGTACGAGCAGTACTTC.

This clonotype was counted a single time. The chain joins TRBV3-1 to TRBJ2-5; D ambiguous. Germline V gives CDR1 LGHDT, CDR2 YNNKEL (reference sequence). V lost 2 bases and J 7 bases, leaving 8 bases between the germline ends. The CDR3 sequence is 12 residues long. This chain's CDR3 is CASSQFAGTQYF. In nucleotides, the CDR3 is TGTGCCAGCAGCCAATTTGCAGGGACCCAGTACTTC.

This chain joins TRBV6-1 and TRBJ2-3; D is unclear. This CDR3 is 13 amino acids long. The V gene lost 1 base and the J gene lost 6 bases, with 8 bases spanning the gap. In germline, CDR1 is MNHNS, CDR2 SASEGT. CDR3 coding DNA: TGTGCCAGCAGTGAAGAGGCATGGGATACGCAGTATTTT. The encoded protein is CASSEEAWDTQYF.

The chain employs TRBV6-1 and TRBJ2-3; perhaps TRBD1 as D (6 bases). CDR3 length equals 14 residues. V dropped 6 bases and J dropped 0 bases, with 10 bases sitting between them. The V gene's germline CDR1 is MNHNS and CDR2 SASEGT. The CDR3, as DNA: TGTGCCAGCAGAAGGGACACTAGCACAGATACGCAGTATTTT. Protein product: CASRRDTSTDTQYF.

The sample holds a few counts of this clonotype. The chain joins TRBV27 to TRBJ2-1; 8 positions agree with TRBD2. The end of the DNA aligns better with TRBJ2-7, so the J call may be wrong. The V gene's germline CDR1 is MNHEY and CDR2 SMNVEV (reference sequence). This CDR3 has 15 residues. CDR3 sequence reads: CASGKTASGSYEQYF. The DNA of the CDR3 is TGTGCCAGCGGCAAGACGGCTAGCGGGTCCTACGAGCAGTACTTC.

The V and J genes are TRBV10-1 and TRBJ2-3; 7 bases fit TRBD2. Germline trimming cut 2 bases from V and 1 base from J; bases unmatched to any gene: 3. Germline V CDR1 and CDR2: WNHNN, SYGVQD (reference sequence). The CDR3 covers 15 residues. The CDR3 nucleotides are TGCGCCAGCAGTGAGCGGGGGGAGGGCACAGATACGCAGTATTTT. Its protein is CASSERGEGTDTQYF.

The chain is built from TRBV6-1 and TRBJ2-1; 8 nucleotides match TRBD2. The J call may not be correct, given that the DNA end is closer to TRBJ2-7. Germline V gene data show CDR1 as MNHNS and CDR2 as SASEGT. The CDR3 covers 12 residues. This CDR3 reads CASSQTSAEQYF. The CDR3 region has the DNA TGTGCCAGCAGTCAGACTAGCGCGGAGCAGTACTTC.